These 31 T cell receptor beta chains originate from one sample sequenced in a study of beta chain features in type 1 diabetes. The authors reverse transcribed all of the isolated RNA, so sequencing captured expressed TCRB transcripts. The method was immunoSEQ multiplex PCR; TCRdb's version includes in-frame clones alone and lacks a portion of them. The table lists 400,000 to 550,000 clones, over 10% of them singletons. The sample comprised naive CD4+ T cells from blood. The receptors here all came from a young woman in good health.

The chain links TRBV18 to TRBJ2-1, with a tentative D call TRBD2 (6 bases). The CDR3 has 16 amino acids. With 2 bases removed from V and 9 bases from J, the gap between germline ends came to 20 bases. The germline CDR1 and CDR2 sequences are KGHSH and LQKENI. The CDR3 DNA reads TGTGCCAGCTCACCAAAGGCGACAGCGGGCGGCATTGAGCAGTTCTTC. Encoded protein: CASSPKATAGGIEQFF. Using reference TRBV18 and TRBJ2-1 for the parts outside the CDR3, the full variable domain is NAGVMQNPRHLVRRRGQEARLRCSPMKGHSHVYWYRQLPEEGLKFMVYLQKENIIDESGMPKERFSAEFPKEGPSILRIQQVVRGDSAAYFCASSPKATAGGIEQFFGPGTRLTVL.

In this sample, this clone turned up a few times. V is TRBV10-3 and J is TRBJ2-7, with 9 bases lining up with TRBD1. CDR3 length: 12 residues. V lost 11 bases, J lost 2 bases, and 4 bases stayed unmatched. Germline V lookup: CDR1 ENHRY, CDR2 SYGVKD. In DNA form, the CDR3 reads TGTGCCCACGGACAGGGGCCCTACGAGCAGTACTTC. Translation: CAHGQGPYEQYF.

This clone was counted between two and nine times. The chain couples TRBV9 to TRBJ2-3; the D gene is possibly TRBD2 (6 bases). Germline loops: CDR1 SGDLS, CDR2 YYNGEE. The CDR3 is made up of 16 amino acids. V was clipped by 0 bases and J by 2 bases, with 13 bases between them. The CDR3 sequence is CASSVGVAAITDTQYF. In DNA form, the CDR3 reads TGTGCCAGCAGCGTAGGAGTAGCGGCAATCACAGATACGCAGTATTTT.

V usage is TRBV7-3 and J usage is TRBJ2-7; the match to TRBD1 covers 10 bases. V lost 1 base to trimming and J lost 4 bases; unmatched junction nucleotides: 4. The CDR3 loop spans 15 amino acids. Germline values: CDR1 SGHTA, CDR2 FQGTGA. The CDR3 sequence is CASSLSPGQGYEQYF. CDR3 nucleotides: TGTGCCAGCAGCTTAAGCCCGGGACAGGGGTACGAGCAGTACTTC.

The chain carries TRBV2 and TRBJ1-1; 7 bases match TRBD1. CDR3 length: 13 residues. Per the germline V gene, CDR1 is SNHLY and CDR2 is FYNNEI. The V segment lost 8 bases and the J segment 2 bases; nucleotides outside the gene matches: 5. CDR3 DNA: TGTGCCAGCCAGGACAGGATAAACACTGAAGCTTTCTTT. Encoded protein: CASQDRINTEAFF.

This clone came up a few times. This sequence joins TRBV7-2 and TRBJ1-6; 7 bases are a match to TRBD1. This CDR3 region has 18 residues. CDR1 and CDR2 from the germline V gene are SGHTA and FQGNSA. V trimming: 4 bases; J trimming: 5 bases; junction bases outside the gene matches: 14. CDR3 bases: TGTGCCAGCAGCTCCTACAGGGGCGCTTCCCTGAATAATTCACCCCTCCACTTT. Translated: CASSSYRGASLNNSPLHF. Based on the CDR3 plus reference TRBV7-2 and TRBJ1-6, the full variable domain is GAGVSQSPSNKVTEKGKDVELRCDPISGHTALYWYRQSLGQGLEFLIYFQGNSAPDKSGLPSDRFSAERTGGSVSTLTIQRTQQEDSAVYLCASSSYRGASLNNSPLHFGNGTRLTVT.

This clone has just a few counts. As DNA, the CDR3 is TGTGCCAGCACCGTTAGCGGGAGTAGGGAGACCCAGTACTTC. This gives the protein CASTVSGSRETQYF. The chain employs TRBV6-5 and TRBJ2-5; 9 bases are shared with TRBD2. The CDR3 spans 14 residues. Germline CDR1 reads MNHEY; CDR2 reads SVGAGI. V gave up 7 bases and J gave up 5 bases; unmatched junction bases: 8.

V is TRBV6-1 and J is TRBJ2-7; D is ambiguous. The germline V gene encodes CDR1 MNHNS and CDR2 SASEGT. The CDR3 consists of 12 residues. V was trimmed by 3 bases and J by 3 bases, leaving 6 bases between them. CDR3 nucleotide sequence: TGTGCCAGCAGTGACCGGTACTACGAGCAGTACGTC. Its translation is CASSDRYYEQYV.

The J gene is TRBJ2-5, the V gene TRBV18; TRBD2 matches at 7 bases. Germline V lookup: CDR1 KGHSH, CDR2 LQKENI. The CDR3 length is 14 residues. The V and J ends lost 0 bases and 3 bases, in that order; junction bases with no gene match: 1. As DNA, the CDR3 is TGTGCCAGCTCACCACCGCGGGGGAAAGAGACCCAGTACTTC. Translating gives CASSPPRGKETQYF.

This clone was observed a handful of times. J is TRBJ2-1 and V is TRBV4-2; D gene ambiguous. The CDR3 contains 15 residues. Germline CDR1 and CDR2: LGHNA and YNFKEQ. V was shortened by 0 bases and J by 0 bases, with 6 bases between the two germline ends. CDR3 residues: CASSQDGNSYNEQFF. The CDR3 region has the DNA TGTGCCAGCAGCCAAGACGGAAACTCCTACAATGAGCAGTTCTTC.

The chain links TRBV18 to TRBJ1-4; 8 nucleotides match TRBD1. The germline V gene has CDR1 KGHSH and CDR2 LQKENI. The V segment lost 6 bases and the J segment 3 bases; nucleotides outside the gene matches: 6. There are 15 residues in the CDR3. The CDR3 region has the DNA TGTGCCAGCTCTCGCCAGGGGGCGGCTAATGAAAAACTGTTTTTT. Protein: CASSRQGAANEKLFF. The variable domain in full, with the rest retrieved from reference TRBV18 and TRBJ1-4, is NAGVMQNPRHLVRRRGQEARLRCSPMKGHSHVYWYRQLPEEGLKFMVYLQKENIIDESGMPKERFSAEFPKEGPSILRIQQVVRGDSAAYFCASSRQGAANEKLFFGSGTQLSVL.

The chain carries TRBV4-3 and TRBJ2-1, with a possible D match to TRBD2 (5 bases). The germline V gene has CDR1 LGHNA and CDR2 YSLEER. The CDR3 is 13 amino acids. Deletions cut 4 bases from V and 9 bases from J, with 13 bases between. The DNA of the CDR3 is TGCGCCAGCAGCCGGACTGGACTGGGTGAGCAGTTCTTC. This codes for CASSRTGLGEQFF.

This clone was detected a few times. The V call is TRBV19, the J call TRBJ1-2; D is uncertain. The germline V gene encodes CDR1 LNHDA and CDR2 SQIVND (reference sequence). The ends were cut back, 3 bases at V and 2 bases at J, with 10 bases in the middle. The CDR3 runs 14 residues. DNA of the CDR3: TGTGCCAGTAGTATGGTTGACACCAACTATGGCTACACCTTC. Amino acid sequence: CASSMVDTNYGYTF.

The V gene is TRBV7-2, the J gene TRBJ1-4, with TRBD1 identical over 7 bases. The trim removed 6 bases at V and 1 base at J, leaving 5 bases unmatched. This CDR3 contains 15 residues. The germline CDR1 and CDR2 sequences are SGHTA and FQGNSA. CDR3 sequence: CASSQRQGTNEKLFF. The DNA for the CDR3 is TGTGCCAGCAGTCAACGACAGGGAACTAATGAAAAACTGTTTTTT.

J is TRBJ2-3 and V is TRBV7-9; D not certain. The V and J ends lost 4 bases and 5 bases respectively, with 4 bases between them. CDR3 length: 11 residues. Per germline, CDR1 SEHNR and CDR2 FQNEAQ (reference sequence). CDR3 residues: CASSSIDTQYF. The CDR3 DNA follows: TGTGCCAGCAGCTCGATAGATACGCAGTATTTT. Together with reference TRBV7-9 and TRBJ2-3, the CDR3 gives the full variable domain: DTGVSQNPRHKITKRGQNVTFRCDPISEHNRLYWYRQTLGQGPEFLTYFQNEAQLEKSRLLSDRFSAERPKGSFSTLEIQRTEQGDSAMYLCASSSIDTQYFGPGTRLTVL.

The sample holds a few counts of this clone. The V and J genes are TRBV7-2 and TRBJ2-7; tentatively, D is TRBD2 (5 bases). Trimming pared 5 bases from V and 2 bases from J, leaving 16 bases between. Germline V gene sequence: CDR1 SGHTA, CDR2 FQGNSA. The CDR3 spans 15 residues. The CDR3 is CASSQPGTGAYEQYF. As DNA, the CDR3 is TGTGCCAGCAGCCAACCCGGAACCGGGGCCTACGAGCAGTACTTC.

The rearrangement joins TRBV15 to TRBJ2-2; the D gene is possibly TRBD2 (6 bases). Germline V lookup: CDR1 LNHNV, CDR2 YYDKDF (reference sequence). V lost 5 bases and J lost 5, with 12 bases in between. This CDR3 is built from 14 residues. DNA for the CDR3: TGTGCCACCAGCCGGCAGGGACTTACCGGGGAGCTGTTTTTT. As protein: CATSRQGLTGELFF. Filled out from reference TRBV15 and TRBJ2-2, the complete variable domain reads DAMVIQNPRYQVTQFGKPVTLSCSQTLNHNVMYWYQQKSSQAPKLLFHYYDKDFNNEADTPDNFQSRRPNTSFCFLDIRSPGLGDTAMYLCATSRQGLTGELFFGEGSRLTVL.

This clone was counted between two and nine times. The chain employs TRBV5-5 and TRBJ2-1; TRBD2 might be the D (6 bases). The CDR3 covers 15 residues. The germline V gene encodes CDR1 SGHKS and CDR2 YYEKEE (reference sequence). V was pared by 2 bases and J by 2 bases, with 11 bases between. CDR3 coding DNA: TGTGCCAGCAGCTTTCGGGAGAGAGCCTACAATGAGCAGTTCTTC. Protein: CASSFRERAYNEQFF.

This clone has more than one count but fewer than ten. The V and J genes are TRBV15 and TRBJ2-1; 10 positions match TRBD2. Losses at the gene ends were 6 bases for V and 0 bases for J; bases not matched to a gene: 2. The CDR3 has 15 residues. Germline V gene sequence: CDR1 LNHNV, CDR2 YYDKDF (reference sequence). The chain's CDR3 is CATSLAGASYNEQFF. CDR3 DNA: TGTGCCACCAGTCTAGCGGGAGCCTCCTACAATGAGCAGTTCTTC.

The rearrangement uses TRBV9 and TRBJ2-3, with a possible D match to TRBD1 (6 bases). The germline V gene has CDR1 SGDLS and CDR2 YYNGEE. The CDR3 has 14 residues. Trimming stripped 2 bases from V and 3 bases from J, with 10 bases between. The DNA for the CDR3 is TGTGCCAGCAGCGTCCGGGACACGACAGATACGCAGTATTTT. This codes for CASSVRDTTDTQYF.

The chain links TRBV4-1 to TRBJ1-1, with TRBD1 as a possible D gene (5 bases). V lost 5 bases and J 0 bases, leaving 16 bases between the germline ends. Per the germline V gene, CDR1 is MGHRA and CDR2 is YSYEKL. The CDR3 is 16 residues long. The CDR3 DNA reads TGCGCCAGCAGCTACCCCAGCGGGGGGTTGAACACTGAAGCTTTCTTT. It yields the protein CASSYPSGGLNTEAFF.

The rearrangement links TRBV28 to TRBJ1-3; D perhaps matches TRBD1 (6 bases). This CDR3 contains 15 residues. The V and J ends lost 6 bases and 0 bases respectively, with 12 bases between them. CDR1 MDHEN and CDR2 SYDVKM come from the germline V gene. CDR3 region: CASRIDRSSGNTIYF. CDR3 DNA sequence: TGTGCCAGCAGAATCGACAGGAGCTCTGGAAACACCATATATTTT.

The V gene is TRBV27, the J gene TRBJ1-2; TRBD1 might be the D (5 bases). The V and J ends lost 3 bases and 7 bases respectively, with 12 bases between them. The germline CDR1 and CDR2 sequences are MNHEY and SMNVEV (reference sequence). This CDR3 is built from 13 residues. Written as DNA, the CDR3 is TGTGCCAGCAGTTTTTCGGACACCTTTGGCTACACCTTC. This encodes CASSFSDTFGYTF.

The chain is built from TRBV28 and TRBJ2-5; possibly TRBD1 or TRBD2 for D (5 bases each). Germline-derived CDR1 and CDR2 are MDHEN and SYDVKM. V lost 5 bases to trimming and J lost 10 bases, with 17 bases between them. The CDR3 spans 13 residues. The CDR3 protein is CASSTGPSVDQYF. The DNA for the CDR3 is TGTGCCAGCAGTACGGGGCCCTCCGTGGACCAGTACTTC.

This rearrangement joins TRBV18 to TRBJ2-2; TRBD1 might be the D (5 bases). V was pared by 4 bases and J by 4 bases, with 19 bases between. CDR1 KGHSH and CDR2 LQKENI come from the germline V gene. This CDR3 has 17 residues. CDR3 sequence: CASSLSLQTGFTGELFF. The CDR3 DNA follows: TGTGCCAGCTCACTATCACTACAAACAGGATTCACCGGGGAGCTGTTTTTT.

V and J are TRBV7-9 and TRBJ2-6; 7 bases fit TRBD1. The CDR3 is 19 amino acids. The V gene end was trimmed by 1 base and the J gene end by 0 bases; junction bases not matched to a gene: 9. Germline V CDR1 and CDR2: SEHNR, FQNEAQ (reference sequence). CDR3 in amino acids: CASSLGWDSPYSGANVLTF. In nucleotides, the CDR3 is TGTGCCAGCAGCTTAGGCTGGGACAGCCCCTACTCTGGGGCCAACGTCCTGACTTTC.

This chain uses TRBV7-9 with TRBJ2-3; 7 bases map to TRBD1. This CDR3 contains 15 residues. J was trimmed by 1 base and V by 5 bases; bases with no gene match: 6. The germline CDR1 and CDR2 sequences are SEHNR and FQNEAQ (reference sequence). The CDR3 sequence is CASSPRQGGTDTQYF. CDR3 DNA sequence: TGTGCCAGCAGCCCGAGACAGGGCGGCACAGATACGCAGTATTTT.

CDR3 protein: CASSPRAGVTYGYTF. CDR3 DNA sequence: TGTGCCAGCAGCCCTCGAGCGGGGGTGACCTATGGCTACACCTTC. This chain links TRBV7-9 with TRBJ1-2; tentatively, D is TRBD1 (5 bases). The CDR3 covers 15 residues. Germline V gene data show CDR1 as SEHNR and CDR2 as FQNEAQ (reference sequence). The germline V and J ends were trimmed by 5 bases and 4 bases, with 17 bases remaining between them.

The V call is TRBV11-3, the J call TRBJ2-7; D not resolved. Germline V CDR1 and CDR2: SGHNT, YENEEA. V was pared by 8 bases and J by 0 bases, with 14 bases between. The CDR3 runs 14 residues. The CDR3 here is CASCDLRSSYEQYF. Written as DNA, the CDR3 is TGTGCCAGCTGCGACTTGAGAAGCTCCTACGAGCAGTACTTC.

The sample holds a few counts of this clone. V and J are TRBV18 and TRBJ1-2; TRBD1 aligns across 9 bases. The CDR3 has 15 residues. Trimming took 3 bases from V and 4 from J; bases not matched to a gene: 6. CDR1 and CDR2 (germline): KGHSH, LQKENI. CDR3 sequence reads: CASSPGTGSSYGYTF. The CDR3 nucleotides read TGTGCCAGCTCACCGGGGACAGGGAGTTCCTATGGCTACACCTTC.

CDR3 amino acids: CASSLAGQLYQPQHF. In nucleotides, the CDR3 is TGTGCCAGCAGCTTAGCAGGACAGTTGTATCAGCCCCAGCATTTT. This chain connects TRBV7-9 to TRBJ1-5; perhaps TRBD1 as D (6 bases). Germline V CDR1 and CDR2: SEHNR, FQNEAQ (reference sequence). The ends were cut back, 0 bases at V and 5 bases at J, with 11 bases in the middle. This CDR3 contains 15 residues. The full variable domain, in which reference TRBV7-9 and TRBJ1-5 provide the parts outside the CDR3, is DTGVSQNPRHKITKRGQNVTFRCDPISEHNRLYWYRQTLGQGPEFLTYFQNEAQLEKSRLLSDRFSAERPKGSFSTLEIQRTEQGDSAMYLCASSLAGQLYQPQHFGDGTRLSIL.